The sample holds a few counts of the clone carrying this T cell receptor beta chain. Its matching antigen is unknown. Quantitative 5'-RACE with molecular barcodes generated TCR beta libraries. One entry per CDR3 protein, called by TCRdb with MiXCR from the 5' RACE reads. The sample yields 150,000 to 200,000 distinct CDR3 sequences, around a sixth seen once. These data belong to a study of CD8 T cells in ankylosing spondylitis. Whole-study findings and limits: Made up of fewer than 10 highly homologous variants, a TCR beta motif appeared characteristic of ankylosing spondylitis blood. Disease-linked clones reportedly showed significant enrichment in matched ankylosing spondylitis synovial fluid. Certain motif variants had earlier been reported in reactive arthritis synovial fluid and blood.

The V gene's germline CDR1 is DFQATT and CDR2 SNEGSKA (reference sequence). This CDR3 region has 14 residues. Trimming took 6 bases from V and 6 from J; bases not matched to a gene: 4. The sequenced material came from blood, either unsorted or a sorted T cell fraction (not recorded which). The chain couples TRBV20-1 to TRBJ2-1; TRBD2 aligns across 14 bases. This TCR was recovered from a male donor aged 10-29 years with ankylosing spondylitis or in good health (not recorded which). Here the CDR3 reads CSATSGRARNEQFF. The DNA for the CDR3 is TGCAGTGCGACTAGCGGGAGGGCCCGCAATGAGCAGTTCTTC.